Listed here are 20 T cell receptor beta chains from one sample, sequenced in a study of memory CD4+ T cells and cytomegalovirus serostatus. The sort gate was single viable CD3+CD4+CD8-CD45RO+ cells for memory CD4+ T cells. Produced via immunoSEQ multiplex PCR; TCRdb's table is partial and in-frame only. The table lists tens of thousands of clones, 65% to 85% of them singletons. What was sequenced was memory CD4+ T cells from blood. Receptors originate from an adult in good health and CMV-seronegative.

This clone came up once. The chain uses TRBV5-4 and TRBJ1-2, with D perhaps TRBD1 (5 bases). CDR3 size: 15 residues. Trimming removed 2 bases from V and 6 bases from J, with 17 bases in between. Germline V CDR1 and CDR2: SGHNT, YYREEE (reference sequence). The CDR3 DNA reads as TGTGCCAGCAGCTTCGACAGCTTCCGGAGTAATGGCTACACCTTC. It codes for CASSFDSFRSNGYTF.

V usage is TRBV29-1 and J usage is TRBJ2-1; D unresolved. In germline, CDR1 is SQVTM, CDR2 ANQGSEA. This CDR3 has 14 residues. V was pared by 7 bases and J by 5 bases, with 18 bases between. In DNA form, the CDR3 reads TGCAGCGCCCGAAGACAAATCGGCCACAATGAGCAGTTCTTC. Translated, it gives CSARRQIGHNEQFF.

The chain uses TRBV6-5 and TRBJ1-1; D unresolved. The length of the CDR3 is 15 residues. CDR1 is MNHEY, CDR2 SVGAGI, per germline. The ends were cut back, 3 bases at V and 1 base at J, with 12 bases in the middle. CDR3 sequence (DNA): TGTGCCAGCAGTTATGAAAGTCACTGGAACACTGAAGCTTTCTTT. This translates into CASSYESHWNTEAFF.

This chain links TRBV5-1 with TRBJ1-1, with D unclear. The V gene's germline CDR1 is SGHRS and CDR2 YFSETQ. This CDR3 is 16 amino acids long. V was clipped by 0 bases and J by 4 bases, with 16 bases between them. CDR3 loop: CASSLVLGMKGTEAFF. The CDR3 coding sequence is TGCGCCAGCAGCTTGGTCCTGGGGATGAAAGGCACTGAAGCTTTCTTT.

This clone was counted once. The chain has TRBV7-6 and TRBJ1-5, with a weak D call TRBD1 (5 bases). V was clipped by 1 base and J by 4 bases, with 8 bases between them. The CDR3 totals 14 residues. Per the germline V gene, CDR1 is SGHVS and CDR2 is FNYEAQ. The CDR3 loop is CASSLGGGNQPQHF. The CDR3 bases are TGTGCCAGCAGCTTAGGGGGGGGAAATCAGCCCCAGCATTTT.

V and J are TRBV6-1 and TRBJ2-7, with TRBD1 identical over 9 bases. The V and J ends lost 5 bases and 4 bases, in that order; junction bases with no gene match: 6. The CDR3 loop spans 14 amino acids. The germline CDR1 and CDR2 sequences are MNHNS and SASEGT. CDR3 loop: CASSPTGTGYEQYF. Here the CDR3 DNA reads TGTGCCAGCAGTCCTACCGGGACAGGGTACGAGCAGTACTTC.

CDR3 loop: CATQGPGGYTF. DNA of the CDR3: TGTGCCACCCAGGGGCCGGGTGGCTACACCTTC. This sequence joins TRBV6-6 and TRBJ1-2; a possible D gene is TRBD1 (6 bases). Trimming took 10 bases from V and 7 from J, leaving 13 bases between them. The CDR3 consists of 11 residues. CDR1 is MNHNY and CDR2 is SVGAGI in the germline V gene (reference sequence).

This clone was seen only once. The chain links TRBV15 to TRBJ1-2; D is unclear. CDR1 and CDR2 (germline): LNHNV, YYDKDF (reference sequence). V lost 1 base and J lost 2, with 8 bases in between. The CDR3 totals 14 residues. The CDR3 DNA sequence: TGTGCCACCAGCAGAGGCTTGGAGAACTATGGCTACACCTTC. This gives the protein CATSRGLENYGYTF.

CDR3: CASSTNTGAHEQYF. CDR3 coding DNA: TGCGCCAGCAGCACCAACACAGGGGCCCACGAGCAGTACTTC. The chain links TRBV5-1 to TRBJ2-7; 7 nucleotides match TRBD1. The junction had 9 bases not matched to a gene; V was cut back by 4 bases and J by 5 bases. Germline values: CDR1 SGHRS, CDR2 YFSETQ. The CDR3 runs 14 residues.

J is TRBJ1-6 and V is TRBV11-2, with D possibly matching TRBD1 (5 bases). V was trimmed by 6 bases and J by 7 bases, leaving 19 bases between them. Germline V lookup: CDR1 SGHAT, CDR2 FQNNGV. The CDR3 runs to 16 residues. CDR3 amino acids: CASSLLGVPSNSPLHF. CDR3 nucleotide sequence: TGTGCCAGCAGTTTACTGGGGGTCCCTTCAAATTCACCCCTCCACTTT.

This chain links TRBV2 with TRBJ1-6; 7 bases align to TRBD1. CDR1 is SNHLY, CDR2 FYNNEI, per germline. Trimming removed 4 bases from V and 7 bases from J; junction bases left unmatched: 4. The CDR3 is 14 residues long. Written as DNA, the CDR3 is TGTGCCAGCAGTGGGGACAGCGGAAATTCACCCCTCCACTTT. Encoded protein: CASSGDSGNSPLHF.

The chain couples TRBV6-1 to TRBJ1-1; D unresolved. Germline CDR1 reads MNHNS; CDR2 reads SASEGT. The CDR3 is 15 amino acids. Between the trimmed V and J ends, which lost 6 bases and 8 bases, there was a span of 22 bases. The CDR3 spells CASRAPNRSEKEAFF. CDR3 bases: TGTGCCAGCAGGGCCCCAAACAGAAGCGAAAAAGAAGCTTTCTTT.

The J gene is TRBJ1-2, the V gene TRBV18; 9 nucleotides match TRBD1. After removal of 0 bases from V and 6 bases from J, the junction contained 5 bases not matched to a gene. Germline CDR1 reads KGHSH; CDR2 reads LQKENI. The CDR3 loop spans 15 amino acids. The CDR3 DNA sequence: TGTGCCAGCTCACCACCGGGACAGGGAGTCCATGGCTACACCTTC. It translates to CASSPPGQGVHGYTF.

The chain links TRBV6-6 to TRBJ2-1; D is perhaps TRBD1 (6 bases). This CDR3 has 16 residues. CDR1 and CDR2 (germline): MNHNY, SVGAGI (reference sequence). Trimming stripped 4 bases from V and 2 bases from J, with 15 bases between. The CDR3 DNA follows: TGTGCCAGCAGTTTAACCCCCGACAGGACCTACAATGAGCAGTTCTTC. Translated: CASSLTPDRTYNEQFF.

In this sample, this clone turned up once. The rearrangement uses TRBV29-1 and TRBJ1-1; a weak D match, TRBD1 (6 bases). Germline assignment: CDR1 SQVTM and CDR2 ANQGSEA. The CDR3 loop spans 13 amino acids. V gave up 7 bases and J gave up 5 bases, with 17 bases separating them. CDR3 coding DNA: TGCAGCGCTCAACAGGGAGAGGGAACTGAAGCTTTCTTT. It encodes CSAQQGEGTEAFF. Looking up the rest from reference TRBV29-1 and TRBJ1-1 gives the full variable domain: SAVISQKPSRDICQRGTSLTIQCQVDSQVTMMFWYRQQPGQSLTLIATANQGSEATYESGFVIDKFPISRPNLTFSTLTVSNMSPEDSSIYLCSAQQGEGTEAFFGQGTRLTVV.

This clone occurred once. CDR3 loop: CASSFSQGAWDTEAFF. DNA of the CDR3: TGTGCCAGCAGCTTCTCCCAGGGGGCTTGGGACACTGAAGCTTTCTTT. The chain employs TRBV5-6 and TRBJ1-1, with 8 bases identical to TRBD1. Germline CDR1 reads SGHDT; CDR2 reads YYEEEE. The V and J ends lost 2 bases and 3 bases, in that order; junction bases with no gene match: 9. The CDR3 covers 16 residues.

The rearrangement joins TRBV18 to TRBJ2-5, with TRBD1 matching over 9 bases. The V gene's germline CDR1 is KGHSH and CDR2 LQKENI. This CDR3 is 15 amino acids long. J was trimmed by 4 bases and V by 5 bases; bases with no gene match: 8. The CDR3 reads CASSVNRGRGETQYF. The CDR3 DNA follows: TGTGCCAGCTCAGTTAACAGGGGGCGAGGAGAGACCCAGTACTTC. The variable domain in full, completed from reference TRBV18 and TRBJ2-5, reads NAGVMQNPRHLVRRRGQEARLRCSPMKGHSHVYWYRQLPEEGLKFMVYLQKENIIDESGMPKERFSAEFPKEGPSILRIQQVVRGDSAAYFCASSVNRGRGETQYFGPGTRLLVL.

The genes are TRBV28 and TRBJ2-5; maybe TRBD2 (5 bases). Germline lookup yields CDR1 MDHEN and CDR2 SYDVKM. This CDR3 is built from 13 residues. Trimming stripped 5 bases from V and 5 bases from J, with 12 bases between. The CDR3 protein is CASSPSYGETQYF. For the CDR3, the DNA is TGTGCCAGCAGTCCTAGCTACGGGGAGACCCAGTACTTC.

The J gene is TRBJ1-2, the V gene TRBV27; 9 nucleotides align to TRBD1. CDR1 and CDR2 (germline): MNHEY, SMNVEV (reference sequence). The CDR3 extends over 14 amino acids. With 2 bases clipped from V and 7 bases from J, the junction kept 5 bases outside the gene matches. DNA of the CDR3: TGTGCCAGCAGTTTAGACAGGGGGTCGGGTGGCTACACCTTC. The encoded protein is CASSLDRGSGGYTF.

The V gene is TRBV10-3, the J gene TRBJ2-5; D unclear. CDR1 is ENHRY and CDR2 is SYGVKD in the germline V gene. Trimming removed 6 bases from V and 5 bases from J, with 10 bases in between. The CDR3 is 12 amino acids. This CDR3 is CAISRDKETQYF. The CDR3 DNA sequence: TGTGCCATCAGCAGAGACAAGGAGACCCAGTACTTC.